Each of the 20 T cell receptor beta chains below was sequenced from the same sample in a study of graft-versus-host responses after intestinal transplantation (TCRdb year 2021). What these receptors recognize is not known. What the time point label conveys for this sample: cells obtained before transplantation from donor or recipient. Library prep was done by the immunoSEQ multiplex PCR assay. This immuneACCESS table, as held by TCRdb, lists in-frame sequences with V and J called but not all clones. Of the missing ones, under half trace to an unresolved V gene in checked studies; the others have no known cause. Counted in this sample were approximately 60,000 clones; 90% to 95% of them appeared once. The top ten clones comprise 1.7% of the sample. The sequenced sample was unstimulated CD8+ T cells sorted from spleen or lymph node cells, obtained before transplant. Receptors originate from a human donor who was the organ donor for an intestinal transplant.

The chain couples TRBV30 to TRBJ2-7; D is perhaps TRBD1 (6 bases). CDR1 is GTSNPN and CDR2 is SVGIG in the germline V gene (reference sequence). Trimming took off 5 bases at V and 1 base at J, with 12 bases between the two ends. This CDR3 is built from 13 residues. The CDR3 DNA reads as TGTGCCTGGGGGGAAGGGGGATCCTACGAGCAGTACTTC. It specifies CAWGEGGSYEQYF.

The chain is built from TRBV2 and TRBJ2-3; 7 positions match TRBD2. V lost 7 bases and J lost 5; bases outside the gene matches: 15. This CDR3 spans 16 amino acids. Germline CDR1 is SNHLY and CDR2 is FYNNEI. The DNA for the CDR3 is TGTGCCAGCACGCTGACTTGGCGGGAGTTTGGAGATACGCAGTATTTT. Encoded protein: CASTLTWREFGDTQYF.

This clone is a singleton in its sample. The CDR3 sequence: CSVEGGGGAEAFF. For the CDR3, the DNA is TGCAGCGTTGAAGGGGGTGGAGGGGCTGAAGCTTTCTTT. This chain connects TRBV29-1 to TRBJ1-1, with D perhaps matching TRBD1 (5 bases). Germline V gene sequence: CDR1 SQVTM, CDR2 ANQGSEA. The germline V and J ends were trimmed by 1 base and 6 bases, with 12 bases remaining between them. The CDR3 extends over 13 amino acids.

The rearrangement joins TRBV20-1 to TRBJ2-7; TRBD1 agrees at 7 bases. With 3 bases clipped from V and 9 bases from J, the junction kept 2 bases outside the gene matches. Germline loops: CDR1 DFQATT, CDR2 SNEGSKA (reference sequence). This CDR3 spans 10 amino acids. The chain's CDR3 is CSARTGWQYF. CDR3 DNA sequence: TGCAGTGCTAGGACAGGGTGGCAGTACTTC.

The gene calls are TRBV27 and TRBJ1-2; TRBD1 matches at 8 bases. The CDR3 loop spans 15 amino acids. After removal of 5 bases from V and 4 bases from J, the junction contained 9 bases not matched to a gene. Germline V CDR1 and CDR2: MNHEY, SMNVEV (reference sequence). For the CDR3, the DNA is TGTGCCAGCAGTCCCGGACAGGGAGGGGTCTATGGCTACACCTTC. This codes for CASSPGQGGVYGYTF.

This rearrangement joins TRBV6-1 to TRBJ1-2; possibly TRBD1 for D (5 bases). The germline V and J ends were trimmed by 0 bases and 7 bases, with 12 bases remaining between them. Per germline, CDR1 MNHNS and CDR2 SASEGT. The CDR3 contains 14 residues. In DNA form, the CDR3 reads TGTGCCAGCAGTGAAGCGTGGGTAGGGGTTGGCTACACCTTC. The encoded protein is CASSEAWVGVGYTF.

The V call is TRBV6-6, the J call TRBJ2-7; TRBD1 is a possible D gene (5 bases). CDR3 length equals 11 residues. Germline CDR1 is MNHNY and CDR2 is SVGAGI (reference sequence). Trimming cost V 11 bases and J 6 bases, with 14 bases left between them. For the CDR3, the DNA is TGTGCCGCCCACGCTGGGGCCGAGCAGTACTTC. Residues: CAAHAGAEQYF.

The chain joins TRBV11-1 to TRBJ2-7; the D gene is possibly TRBD2 (6 bases). CDR1 and CDR2 (germline): SGHAT, FQDESV (reference sequence). Trimming stripped 3 bases from V and 3 bases from J, with 15 bases between. The CDR3 consists of 15 residues. CDR3 nucleotide sequence: TGTGCCAGCAGCTTTACTAGCACCCCTTACTACGAGCAGTACTTC. Its protein is CASSFTSTPYYEQYF.

The rearrangement joins TRBV19 to TRBJ2-1, with TRBD1 as a possible D gene (6 bases). This CDR3 has 13 residues. V lost 3 bases and J lost 6, with 9 bases in between. Germline-derived CDR1 and CDR2 are LNHDA and SQIVND (reference sequence). The chain's CDR3 is CASSIGQFNEQFF. CDR3 coding DNA: TGTGCCAGTAGTATCGGACAGTTCAATGAGCAGTTCTTC.

The CDR3 DNA is TGTGCCAGCAGCCAAGAGTCGGGGATCTCCTACGAGCAGTACTTC. Protein: CASSQESGISYEQYF. The chain recombines TRBV4-2 with TRBJ2-5, with D possibly being TRBD2 (5 bases). Near its end, the DNA agrees better with TRBJ2-7, so the J call may be wrong. The CDR3 spans 15 residues. Germline V CDR1 and CDR2: LGHNA, YNFKEQ.

This chain uses TRBV5-4 with TRBJ1-2; 8 bases line up with TRBD1. V was pared by 4 bases and J by 3 bases, with 2 bases of the junction left unmatched. Germline V gives CDR1 SGHNT, CDR2 YYREEE (reference sequence). The CDR3 extends over 13 amino acids. For the CDR3, the DNA is TGTGCCAGCAGCCCGGACAGGGACTATGGCTACACCTTC. Translating it yields CASSPDRDYGYTF.

The rearrangement links TRBV6-4 to TRBJ2-3; tentatively, D is TRBD1 (6 bases). The germline V gene has CDR1 MRHNA and CDR2 SNTAGT. Trimming removed 3 bases from V and 2 bases from J, with 12 bases in between. The CDR3 has 15 residues. The CDR3 spells CASSEGGTDTDTQYF. The CDR3 nucleotides are TGTGCCAGCAGTGAAGGGGGTACGGACACAGATACGCAGTATTTT.

This chain connects TRBV13 to TRBJ1-1; weak D call: TRBD1 (5 bases). The CDR3 runs 15 residues. Between the trimmed V and J ends, which lost 4 bases and 4 bases, there was a span of 16 bases. The germline V gene has CDR1 PRHDT and CDR2 FYEKMQ (reference sequence). CDR3 sequence reads: CASSSMAGVLTEAFF. The CDR3 DNA follows: TGTGCCAGCAGCTCCATGGCGGGGGTCCTCACTGAAGCTTTCTTT.

The V call is TRBV6-4, the J call TRBJ2-2; TRBD2 matches 9 bases. Germline-derived CDR1 and CDR2 are MRHNA and SNTAGT. After removal of 3 bases from V and 7 bases from J, the junction contained 3 bases not matched to a gene. CDR3 length: 14 residues. CDR3 in amino acids: CASSEAGGSGELFF. The CDR3 nucleotides are TGTGCCAGCAGTGAAGCGGGGGGAAGCGGGGAGCTGTTTTTT.

The chain recombines TRBV13 with TRBJ1-1, with 8 bases that match TRBD1. The CDR3 covers 15 residues. After removal of 0 bases from V and 7 bases from J, the junction contained 7 bases not matched to a gene. Germline V lookup: CDR1 PRHDT, CDR2 FYEKMQ (reference sequence). The CDR3 DNA follows: TGTGCCAGCAGCTTAGGTCGCAGGGGGCTTGATGAAGCTTTCTTT. Its translation is CASSLGRRGLDEAFF. Drawing the rest from reference TRBV13 and TRBJ1-1, the complete variable domain is AAGVIQSPRHLIKEKRETATLKCYPIPRHDTVYWYQQGPGQDPQFLISFYEKMQSDKGSIPDRFSAQQFSDYHSELNMSSLELGDSALYFCASSLGRRGLDEAFFGQGTRLTVV.

This chain connects TRBV5-6 to TRBJ2-1; 10 bases align to TRBD1. V was clipped by 4 bases and J by 7 bases; unmatched bases: 8. Germline V gene lookup returns CDR1 SGHDT and CDR2 YYEEEE. The length of the CDR3 is 15 residues. CDR3 coding DNA: TGTGCCAGCAGCACCGGTGGGACAGGGGATAATGAGCAGTTCTTC. Its protein product is CASSTGGTGDNEQFF.

The chain employs TRBV7-9 and TRBJ1-1; maybe TRBD1 (5 bases). Trimming removed 5 bases from V and 1 base from J, with 14 bases in between. There are 15 residues in the CDR3. CDR1 and CDR2 from the germline V gene are SEHNR and FQNEAQ (reference sequence). CDR3: CASSPLQGPNTEAFF. CDR3 nucleotide sequence: TGTGCCAGCAGCCCCCTCCAGGGCCCGAACACTGAAGCTTTCTTT. The variable domain in full, with the rest retrieved from reference TRBV7-9 and TRBJ1-1, is DTGVSQNPRHKITKRGQNVTFRCDPISEHNRLYWYRQTLGQGPEFLTYFQNEAQLEKSRLLSDRFSAERPKGSFSTLEIQRTEQGDSAMYLCASSPLQGPNTEAFFGQGTRLTVV.

The chain links TRBV2 to TRBJ1-2; the match to TRBD1 covers 7 bases. V lost 4 bases to trimming and J lost 3 bases; unmatched junction nucleotides: 8. The CDR3 is 15 amino acids. Germline CDR1 and CDR2: SNHLY and FYNNEI. For the CDR3, the DNA is TGTGCCAGCAGTGTTGACAGGGACGGGGACTATGGCTACACCTTC. Translating it yields CASSVDRDGDYGYTF.

This clone was seen only once. The gene calls are TRBV11-2 and TRBJ2-4; D is possibly TRBD1 (6 bases). Germline V gene lookup returns CDR1 SGHAT and CDR2 FQNNGV. The germline V and J ends were trimmed by 5 bases and 0 bases, with 14 bases remaining between them. The CDR3 is made up of 16 amino acids. The DNA for the CDR3 is TGTGCCAGCAGCATGAACAGGGACCTAGCCAAAAACATTCAGTACTTC. Amino acids: CASSMNRDLAKNIQYF.

The J gene is TRBJ1-3, the V gene TRBV28; D gene ambiguous. This CDR3 comprises 15 residues. Germline V lookup: CDR1 MDHEN, CDR2 SYDVKM. Trimming shortened V by 1 base and J by 0 bases, and 7 bases separated the two germline ends. The CDR3 here is CASSLLEVSGNTIYF. The CDR3 DNA reads TGTGCCAGCAGTTTATTGGAGGTCTCTGGAAACACCATATATTTT.